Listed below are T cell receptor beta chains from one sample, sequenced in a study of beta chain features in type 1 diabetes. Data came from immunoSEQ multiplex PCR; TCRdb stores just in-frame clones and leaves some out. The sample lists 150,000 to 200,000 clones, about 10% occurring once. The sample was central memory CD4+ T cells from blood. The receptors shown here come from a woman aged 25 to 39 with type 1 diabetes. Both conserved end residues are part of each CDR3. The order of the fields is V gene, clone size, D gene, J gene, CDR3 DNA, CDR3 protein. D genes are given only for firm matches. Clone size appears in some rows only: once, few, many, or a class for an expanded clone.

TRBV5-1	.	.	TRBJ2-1	TGCGCCAGCAGCTTGGTGGGAGTATCCAATGAGCAGTTCTTC	CASSLVGVSNEQFF
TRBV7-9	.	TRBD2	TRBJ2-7	TGTGCCAGCAGCTGGGATCTAGCGGAGAGGAAGTACGAGCAGTACTTC	CASSWDLAERKYEQYF
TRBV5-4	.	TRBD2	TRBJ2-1	TGTGCCAGCAGCCAAGGACTAGCGGGATCATACAATGAGCAGTTCTTC	CASSQGLAGSYNEQFF
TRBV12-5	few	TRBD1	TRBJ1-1	TGTGCTAGTGGTTTGTGGGACAGGGGGCCGAACACTGAAGCTTTCTTT	CASGLWDRGPNTEAFF
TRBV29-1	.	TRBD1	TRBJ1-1	TGCAGCGTTGACAGGGGGCACTTGGGGACTGAAGCTTTCTTT	CSVDRGHLGTEAFF
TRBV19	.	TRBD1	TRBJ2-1	TGTGCCAGTAGGAGACGGGACAGGGCCTACAATGAGCAGTTCTTC	CASRRRDRAYNEQFF
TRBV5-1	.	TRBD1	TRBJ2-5	TGCGCCAGCAGCTTCCCCGGGACAGGGGGAGAGACCCAGTACTTC	CASSFPGTGGETQYF
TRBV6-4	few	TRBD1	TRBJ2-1	TGTGCCAGCAGTCCAGGACAGGGCCTCTACAATGAGCAGTTCTTC	CASSPGQGLYNEQFF
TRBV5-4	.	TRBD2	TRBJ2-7	TGTGCCAGCAGCGCGACTAGCGGGAGATTCTCCTACGAGCAGTACTTC	CASSATSGRFSYEQYF
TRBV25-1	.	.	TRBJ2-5	TGTGCCAGCAGGGACAACGGGGAGACCCAGTACTTC	CASRDNGETQYF
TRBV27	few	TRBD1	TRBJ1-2	TGTGCCAGCAGTTTCTCGGGACAGGGCTCAAAGCCCTATGGCTACACCTTC	CASSFSGQGSKPYGYTF
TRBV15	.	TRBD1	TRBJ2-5	TGTGCCACCAGCAGATATAGGACAGGTCTAGATAACCAAGAGACCCAGTACTTC	CATSRYRTGLDNQETQYF
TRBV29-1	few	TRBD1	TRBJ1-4	TGCAGCGTTGGACTTACAGGGGGCGATGAAAAACTGTTTTTT	CSVGLTGGDEKLFF
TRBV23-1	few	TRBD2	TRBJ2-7	TGCGCCAGCAGCCCTAGGGGTAGCGGGAGACCCTACGAGCAGTACTTC	CASSPRGSGRPYEQYF
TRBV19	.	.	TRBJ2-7	TGTGCCAGTAGTATAGGATGGGGGCAGGCCTCCTACGAGCAGTACTTC	CASSIGWGQASYEQYF
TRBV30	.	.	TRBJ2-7	TGTGCCTGGAGTCGTCTGGACAACGAGCAGTACTTC	CAWSRLDNEQYF
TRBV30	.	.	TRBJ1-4	TGTGCCTGGACAACAGGGTATAATGAAAAACTGTTTTTT	CAWTTGYNEKLFF
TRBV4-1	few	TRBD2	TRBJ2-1	TGCGCCAGCAGCCCGGGACTAGCGGGCAACAATGAGCAGTTCTTC	CASSPGLAGNNEQFF
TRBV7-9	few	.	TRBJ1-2	TGTGCCAGCAGCTTAGCCGACTATGGCTACACCTTC	CASSLADYGYTF
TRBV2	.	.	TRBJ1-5	TGTGCCAGCAGTGAAGTGTCAGGGGGCAATCAGCCCCAGCATTTT	CASSEVSGGNQPQHF
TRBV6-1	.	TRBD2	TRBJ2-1	TGTGCCAGCAGTGAATTTGCGGGAGTTAGTAATGAGCAGTTCTTC	CASSEFAGVSNEQFF
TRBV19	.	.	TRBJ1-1	TGTGCCATCAGTGGGGCAGGTCCAAACACTGAAGCTTTCTTT	CAISGAGPNTEAFF
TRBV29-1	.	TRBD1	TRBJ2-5	TGCAGCGGACACAGGGGCCCCCAAGAGACCCAGTACTTC	CSGHRGPQETQYF
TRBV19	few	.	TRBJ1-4	TGTGCCAGTAGTTCGAATCCAGGGAATGAAAAACTGTTTTTT	CASSSNPGNEKLFF
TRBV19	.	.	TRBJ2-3	TGTGCCAGTAGCCTCCTCTTCACAGATACGCAGTATTTT	CASSLLFTDTQYF
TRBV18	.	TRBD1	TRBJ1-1	TGTGCCAGCTCACTCAGGACAGGGAGGGAGAACACTGAAGCTTTCTTT	CASSLRTGRENTEAFF
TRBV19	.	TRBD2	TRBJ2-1	TGTGCCAGTAGTCCCGGGACTAGCGGAGGAAGCTCCTACAATGAGCAGTTCTTC	CASSPGTSGGSSYNEQFF
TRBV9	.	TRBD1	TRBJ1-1	TGTGCCAGCAGCGTCGGACAGGCCCAGACTGAAGCTTTCTTT	CASSVGQAQTEAFF
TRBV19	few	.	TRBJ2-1	TGTGCCAGTAGTACCCGACTAGAGGATGAGCAGTTCTTC	CASSTRLEDEQFF